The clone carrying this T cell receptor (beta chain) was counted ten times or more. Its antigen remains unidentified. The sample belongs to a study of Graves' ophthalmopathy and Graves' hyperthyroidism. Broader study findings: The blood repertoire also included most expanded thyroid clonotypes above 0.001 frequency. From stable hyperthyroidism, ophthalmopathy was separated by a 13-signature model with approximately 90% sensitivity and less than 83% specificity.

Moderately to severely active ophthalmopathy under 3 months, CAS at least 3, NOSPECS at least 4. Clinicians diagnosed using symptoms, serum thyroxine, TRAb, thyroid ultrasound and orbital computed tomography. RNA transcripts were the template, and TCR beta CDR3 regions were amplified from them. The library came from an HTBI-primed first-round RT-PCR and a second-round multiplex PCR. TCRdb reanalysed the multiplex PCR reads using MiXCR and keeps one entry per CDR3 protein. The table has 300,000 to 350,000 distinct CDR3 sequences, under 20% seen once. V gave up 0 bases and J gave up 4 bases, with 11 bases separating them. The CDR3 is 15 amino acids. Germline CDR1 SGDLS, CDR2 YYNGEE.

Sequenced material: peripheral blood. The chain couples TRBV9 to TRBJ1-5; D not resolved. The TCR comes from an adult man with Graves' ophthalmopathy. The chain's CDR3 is CASSVGPGNNQPQHF. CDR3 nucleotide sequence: TGTGCCAGCAGCGTAGGCCCGGGGAATAATCAGCCCCAGCATTTT. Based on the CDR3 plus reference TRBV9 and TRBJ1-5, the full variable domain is DSGVTQTPKHLITATGQRVTLRCSPRSGDLSVYWYQQSLDQGLQFLIQYYNGEERAKGNILERFSAQQFPDLHSELNLSSLELGDSALYFCASSVGPGNNQPQHFGDGTRLSIL.